This T cell receptor beta chain was sequenced during a study of identical twins. Study-level points and caveats: An excess of low generation probability was shown by twin-shared out-of-frame alpha sequences. A cross-sectional statistical analysis, not follow-up of the same donors, supported the conclusions.

cDNA carried unique molecular identifiers, and a universal primer site was added by template switching. TCRdb re-called the 5' RACE reads through MiXCR, storing one row per CDR3 protein. This sample has 500,000 to 650,000 distinct CDR3 sequences; roughly 6.6% occur once, and the top ten carry around 1.6%. Germline CDR1 and CDR2: LGHDT and YNNKEL (reference sequence). This CDR3 has 16 amino acids. Trimming took 0 bases from V and 6 from J, leaving 12 bases between them. This clonotype turned up a few times. What it binds is not known. This same sample was also part of a study on yellow fever vaccine responses in identical twins.

The receptor was derived from a woman between 18 and 29 years old in good health. The rearrangement links TRBV3-1 to TRBJ1-6, with unresolved D. Sequenced: PBMCs. The CDR3: CASSQDRAPSNSPLHF. CDR3 coding DNA: TGTGCCAGCAGCCAAGATAGGGCCCCCTCTAATTCACCCCTCCACTTT.